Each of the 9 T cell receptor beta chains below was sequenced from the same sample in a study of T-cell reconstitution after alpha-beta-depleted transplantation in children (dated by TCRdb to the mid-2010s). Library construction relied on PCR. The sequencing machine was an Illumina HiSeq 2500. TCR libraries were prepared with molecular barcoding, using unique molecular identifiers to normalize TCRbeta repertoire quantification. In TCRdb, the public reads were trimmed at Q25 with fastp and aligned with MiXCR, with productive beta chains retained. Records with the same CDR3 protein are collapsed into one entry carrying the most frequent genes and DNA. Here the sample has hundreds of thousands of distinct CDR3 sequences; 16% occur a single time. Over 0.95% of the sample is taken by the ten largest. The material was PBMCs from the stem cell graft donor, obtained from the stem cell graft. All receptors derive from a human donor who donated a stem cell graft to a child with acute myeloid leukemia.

The DNA of the CDR3 is TGTGCCAGCAGCTTTCTAGGGGGCGGCGGAGAGACCCAGTACTTC. Its translation is CASSFLGGGGETQYF. The rearrangement links TRBV7-9 to TRBJ2-5, with TRBD1 identical over 7 bases. V lost 3 bases and J lost 4; bases outside the gene matches: 8. Germline V lookup: CDR1 SEHNR, CDR2 FQNEAQ (reference sequence). This CDR3 contains 15 residues. Full variable domain (rest looked up from reference TRBV7-9 and TRBJ2-5): DTGVSQNPRHKITKRGQNVTFRCDPISEHNRLYWYRQTLGQGPEFLTYFQNEAQLEKSRLLSDRFSAERPKGSFSTLEIQRTEQGDSAMYLCASSFLGGGGETQYFGPGTRLLVL.

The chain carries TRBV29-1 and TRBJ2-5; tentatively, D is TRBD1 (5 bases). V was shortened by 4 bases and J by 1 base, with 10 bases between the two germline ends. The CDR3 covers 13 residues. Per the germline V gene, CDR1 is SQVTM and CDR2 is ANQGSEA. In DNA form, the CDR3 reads TGCAGCGTTGGTTCCGACAGCCAAGAGACCCAGTACTTC. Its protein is CSVGSDSQETQYF.

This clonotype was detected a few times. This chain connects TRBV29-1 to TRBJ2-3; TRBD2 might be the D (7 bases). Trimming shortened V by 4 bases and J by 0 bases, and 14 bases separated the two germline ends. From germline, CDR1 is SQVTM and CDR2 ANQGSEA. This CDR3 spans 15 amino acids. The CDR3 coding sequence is TGCAGCGTTGCGGGGGGCCCTATTAGCACAGATACGCAGTATTTT. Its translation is CSVAGGPISTDTQYF.

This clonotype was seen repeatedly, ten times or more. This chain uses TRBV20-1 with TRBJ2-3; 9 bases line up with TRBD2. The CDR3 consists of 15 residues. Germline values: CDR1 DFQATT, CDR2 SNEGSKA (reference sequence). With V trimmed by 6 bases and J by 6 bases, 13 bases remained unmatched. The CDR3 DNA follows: TGCAGTGCCCCTTTGGCGGGGGGGCCGATGGATACGCAGTATTTT. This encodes CSAPLAGGPMDTQYF.

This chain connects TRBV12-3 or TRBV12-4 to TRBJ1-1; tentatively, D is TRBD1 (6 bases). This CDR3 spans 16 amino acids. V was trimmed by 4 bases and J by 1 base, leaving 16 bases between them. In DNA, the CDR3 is TGTGCCAGCAGTTCCAGGGGATGGGGGTCGAACACTGAAGCTTTCTTT. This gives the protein CASSSRGWGSNTEAFF.

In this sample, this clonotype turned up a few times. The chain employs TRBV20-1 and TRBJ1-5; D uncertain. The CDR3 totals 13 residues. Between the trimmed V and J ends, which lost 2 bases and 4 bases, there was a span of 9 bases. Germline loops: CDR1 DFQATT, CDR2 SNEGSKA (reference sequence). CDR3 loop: CSARSTANQPQHF. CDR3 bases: TGCAGTGCTAGATCCACAGCTAATCAGCCCCAGCATTTT.

CDR3 coding DNA: TGTGCCAGCAGCCCGGGACAGGGAACGAATGAAGCTTTCTTT. It encodes CASSPGQGTNEAFF. The V call is TRBV3-1, the J call TRBJ1-1; 9 bases match TRBD1. After removal of 4 bases from V and 7 bases from J, the junction contained 7 bases not matched to a gene. The CDR3 is 14 amino acids. Germline V gene sequence: CDR1 LGHDT, CDR2 YNNKEL (reference sequence).

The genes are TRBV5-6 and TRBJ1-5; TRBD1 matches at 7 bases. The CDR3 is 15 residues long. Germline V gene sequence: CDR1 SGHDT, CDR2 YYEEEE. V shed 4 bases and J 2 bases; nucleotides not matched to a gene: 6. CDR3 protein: CASSAGQLGNQPQHF. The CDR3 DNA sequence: TGTGCCAGCAGCGCGGGACAGCTCGGCAATCAGCCCCAGCATTTT.

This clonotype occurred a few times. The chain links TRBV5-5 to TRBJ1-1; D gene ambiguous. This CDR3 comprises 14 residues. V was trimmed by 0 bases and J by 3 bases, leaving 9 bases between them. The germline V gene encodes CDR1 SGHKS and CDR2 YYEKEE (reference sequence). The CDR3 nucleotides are TGTGCCAGCAGCTTGGCAATGCGATACACTGAAGCTTTCTTT. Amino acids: CASSLAMRYTEAFF. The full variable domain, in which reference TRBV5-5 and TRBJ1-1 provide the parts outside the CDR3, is DAGVTQSPTHLIKTRGQQVTLRCSPISGHKSVSWYQQVLGQGPQFIFQYYEKEERGRGNFPDRFSARQFPNYSSELNVNALLLGDSALYLCASSLAMRYTEAFFGQGTRLTVV.